Reported below is one T cell receptor beta chain. This entry is derived from a study of blood T cell repertoires in COVID-19. Whole-study context: The samples span acute and convalescent COVID-19 from the United States, Italy and Spain.

Measured with immunoSEQ multiplex PCR; TCRdb has only the in-frame clones, and not every one. The table includes approximately 300,000 clones, 87% detected once. This CDR3 has 15 amino acids. CDR1 is MNHEY, CDR2 SVGAGI, per germline. J gave up 6 bases and V 7 bases, and 9 bases lay outside the gene matches. The sequenced sample consisted of PBMCs or T cells enriched from blood (not recorded which). The TCR comes from a woman under 40 who had recovered from COVID-19. This chain joins TRBV6-5 and TRBJ1-4; 9 nucleotides match TRBD1. In DNA form, the CDR3 reads TGTGCCAGCACCGAAAACAGGGGGCCCTATGAAAAACTGTTTTTT. Amino acids: CASTENRGPYEKLFF.